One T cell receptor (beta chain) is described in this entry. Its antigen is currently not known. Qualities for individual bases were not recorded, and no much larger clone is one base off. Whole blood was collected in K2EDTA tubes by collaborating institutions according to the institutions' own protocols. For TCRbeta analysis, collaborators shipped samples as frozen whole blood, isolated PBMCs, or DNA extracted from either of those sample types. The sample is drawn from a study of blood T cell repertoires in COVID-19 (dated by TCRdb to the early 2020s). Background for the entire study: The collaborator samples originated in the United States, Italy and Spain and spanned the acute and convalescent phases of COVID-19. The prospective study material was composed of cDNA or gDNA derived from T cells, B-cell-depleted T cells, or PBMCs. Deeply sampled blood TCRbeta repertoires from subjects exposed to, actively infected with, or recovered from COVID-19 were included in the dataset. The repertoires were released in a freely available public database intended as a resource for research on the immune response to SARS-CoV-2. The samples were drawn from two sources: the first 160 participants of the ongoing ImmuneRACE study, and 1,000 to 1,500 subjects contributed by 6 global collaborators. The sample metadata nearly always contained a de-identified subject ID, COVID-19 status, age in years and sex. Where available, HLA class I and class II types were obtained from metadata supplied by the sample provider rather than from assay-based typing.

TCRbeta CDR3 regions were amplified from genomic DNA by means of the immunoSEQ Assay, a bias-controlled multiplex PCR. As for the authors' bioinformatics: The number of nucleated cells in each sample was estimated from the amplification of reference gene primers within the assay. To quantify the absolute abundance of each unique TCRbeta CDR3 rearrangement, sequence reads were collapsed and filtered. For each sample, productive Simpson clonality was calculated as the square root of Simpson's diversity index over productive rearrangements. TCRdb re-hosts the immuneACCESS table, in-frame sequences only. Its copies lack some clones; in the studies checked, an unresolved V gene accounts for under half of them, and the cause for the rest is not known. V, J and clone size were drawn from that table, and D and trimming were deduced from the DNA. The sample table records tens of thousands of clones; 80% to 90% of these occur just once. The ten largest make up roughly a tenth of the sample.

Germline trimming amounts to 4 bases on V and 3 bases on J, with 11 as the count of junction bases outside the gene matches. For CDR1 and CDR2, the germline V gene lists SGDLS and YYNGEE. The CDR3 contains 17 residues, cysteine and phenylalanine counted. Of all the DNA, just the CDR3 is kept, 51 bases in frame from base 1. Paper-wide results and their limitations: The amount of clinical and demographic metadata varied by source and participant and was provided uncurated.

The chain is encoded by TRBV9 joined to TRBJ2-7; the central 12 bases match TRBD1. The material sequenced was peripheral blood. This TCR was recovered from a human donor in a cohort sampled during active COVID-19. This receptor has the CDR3 CASSPRGDRGPLYEQYF. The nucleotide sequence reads TGTGCCAGCAGCCCCAGAGGGGACAGGGGGCCACTCTACGAGCAGTACTTC.